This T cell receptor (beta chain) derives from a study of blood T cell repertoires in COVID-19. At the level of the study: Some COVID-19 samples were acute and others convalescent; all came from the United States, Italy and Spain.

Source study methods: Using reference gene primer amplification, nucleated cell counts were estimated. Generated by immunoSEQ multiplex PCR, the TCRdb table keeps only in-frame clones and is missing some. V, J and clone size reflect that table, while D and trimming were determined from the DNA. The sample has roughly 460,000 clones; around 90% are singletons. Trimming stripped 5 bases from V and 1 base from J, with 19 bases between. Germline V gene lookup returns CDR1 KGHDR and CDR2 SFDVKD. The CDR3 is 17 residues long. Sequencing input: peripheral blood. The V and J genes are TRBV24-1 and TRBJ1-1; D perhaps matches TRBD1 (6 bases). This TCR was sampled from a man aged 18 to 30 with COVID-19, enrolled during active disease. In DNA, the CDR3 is TGTGCCACCAGTGGCACCACAGGGCAAAGGGGGAACACTGAAGCTTTCTTT. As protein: CATSGTTGQRGNTEAFF.